These 6 T cell receptor beta chains came from one sample sequenced in a study of cytomegalovirus exposure and HLA in healthy donors. The PCR had 60 Vbeta and 13 Jbeta primers. Libraries were prepared by immunoSEQ multiplex PCR; TCRdb keeps only in-frame clonotypes and omits some of them. This table has under 200,000 clones, approximately 81% appearing once. Source material: PBMCs. These receptors were obtained from a woman under 30 in good health and CMV-seronegative.

This chain links TRBV18 with TRBJ1-1, with unresolved D. The CDR3 extends over 15 amino acids. Trimming removed 3 bases from V and 9 bases from J, with 20 bases in between. The V gene's germline CDR1 is KGHSH and CDR2 LQKENI. CDR3 loop: CASSPGPLGEDKAFF. The CDR3 coding sequence is TGTGCCAGCTCACCGGGTCCGCTAGGTGAGGATAAAGCTTTCTTT.

The V gene is TRBV7-6, the J gene TRBJ2-7, with a weak D call TRBD1 (6 bases). CDR1 is SGHVS and CDR2 is FNYEAQ in the germline V gene. This CDR3 has 14 residues. The V and J ends lost 0 bases and 5 bases respectively, with 11 bases between them. The CDR3 DNA is TGTGCCAGCAGCTTAGCACAGGGACGACACGAGCAGTACTTC. This gives the protein CASSLAQGRHEQYF.

The chain is built from TRBV5-6 and TRBJ2-2; 9 positions agree with TRBD2. Germline CDR1 SGHDT, CDR2 YYEEEE. V gave up 4 bases and J gave up 5 bases; unmatched junction bases: 6. The length of the CDR3 is 15 residues. The CDR3 region is CASSQAGGPTGELFF. CDR3 nucleotide sequence: TGTGCCAGCAGCCAAGCGGGAGGTCCTACCGGGGAGCTGTTTTTT.

This clone was observed a single time. An end of the junction does not agree with germline; a read error may underlie this. The sample holds other DNA sequences that translate to the same CDR3. V is TRBV7-9 and J is TRBJ2-1; D possibly corresponds to TRBD2 (5 bases). CDR3 length equals 15 residues. The germline V gene has CDR1 SEHNR and CDR2 FQNEAQ (reference sequence). CDR3 sequence (DNA): TGTGCCAGTAGCTTAACGAGGGTTCAACACAATGAGCAGTTCTTC. As protein: CASSLTRVQHNEQFF.

This clone was found a few times. V is TRBV6-1 and J is TRBJ2-7; 9 bases line up with TRBD2. The ends lost 10 bases at V and 3 bases at J; junction bases unmatched: 10. The CDR3 sequence is 14 residues long. CDR1 is MNHNS and CDR2 is SASEGT in the germline V gene. CDR3 amino acids: CATSPYSGGYEQYF. The DNA of the CDR3 is TGTGCCACCAGCCCCTATAGCGGGGGCTACGAGCAGTACTTC.

V is TRBV6-1 and J is TRBJ2-7, with a tentative D call TRBD1 (5 bases). CDR1 and CDR2 (germline): MNHNS, SASEGT. The CDR3 is 12 residues long. V lost 6 bases and J 10 bases, leaving 16 bases between the germline ends. CDR3 nucleotide sequence: TGTGCCAGCAGCCCTTACCAGGGTAAACAGTACTTC. This sequence encodes CASSPYQGKQYF.